The TCR beta chain described here comes from a study of blood T cell repertoires in COVID-19. Study background: The samples span acute and convalescent COVID-19 from the United States, Italy and Spain. PBMCs, B-cell-depleted T cells, or T cells were the source of the cDNA or gDNA that made up the material.

Repertoires were generated with immunoSEQ multiplex PCR, while TCRdb's copy carries only in-frame clones and drops some. The table includes 80,000 to 100,000 clones, about 87% detected once. From germline, CDR1 is SGHRS and CDR2 YFSETQ. The CDR3 has 14 amino acids. During active infection, Seattle patients enrolled and were then monitored through disease. In regard to this clone: One junction end does not reproduce the germline sequence, and a read error may be involved.

The sequence derives from a human donor with COVID-19, enrolled during active disease. The donor label of this sample is uncertain. The sample comprised peripheral blood. V usage is TRBV5-1 and J usage is TRBJ2-3, with TRBD2 matching 9 bases. CDR3 loop: CASSYGTSKDTQYF. For the CDR3, the DNA is TGCGCCAGCAGCTACGGGACTAGCAAAGATACGCAGTATTTT.